The 21 T cell receptor beta chains given below trace back to one sample, sequenced in a study of graft-versus-host responses after intestinal transplantation (dated by TCRdb to the early 2020s). Their antigens remain unidentified. Library prep was done by the immunoSEQ multiplex PCR assay. TCRdb's version of the immuneACCESS table is confined to in-frame rearrangements and falls short of the full clone set. An unresolved V gene accounts for under half of the shortfall where checked; the remainder is of unknown origin. Present in this sample are about 120,000 clones, roughly nine tenths of which were seen just once. The ten largest clones capture approximately 0.18% of the sample. The time point label, read with the paper, signifies: cells obtained before transplantation from donor or recipient. Here the sequenced sample was unstimulated CD4+ T cells sorted from spleen or lymph node cells, taken before intestinal transplant. These receptors came from a human donor who received an intestinal transplant.

V and J are TRBV5-1 and TRBJ1-1, with D possibly TRBD1 on 6 matching bases. V gave up 0 bases and J gave up 2 bases, with 11 bases separating them. The germline CDR1 and CDR2 sequences are SGHRS and YFSETQ. CDR3 size: 15 residues. In DNA, the CDR3 is TGCGCCAGCAGCTTGGGGACAGTTACTAACACTGAAGCTTTCTTT. Protein: CASSLGTVTNTEAFF.

This chain uses TRBV5-1 with TRBJ1-1; D is perhaps TRBD1 (5 bases). Looked up from germline, CDR1 is SGHRS and CDR2 is YFSETQ. This CDR3 is 13 amino acids long. Trimming stripped 7 bases from V and 1 base from J, with 11 bases between. The chain's CDR3 is CASCTGENTEAFF. In nucleotides, the CDR3 is TGCGCCAGCTGCACAGGAGAGAACACTGAAGCTTTCTTT.

This clone was counted once. The V call is TRBV10-1, the J call TRBJ2-7, with 11 bases identical to TRBD2. Germline CDR1 WNHNN, CDR2 SYGVQD (reference sequence). J lost 6 bases, V lost 6 bases, and 13 bases had no gene match. This CDR3 is built from 16 residues. The CDR3 DNA is TGCGCCAGCAGCGCCGGCCTAGCGGGGGGCCGCGTCGAGCAGTACTTC. Its protein is CASSAGLAGGRVEQYF.

The chain recombines TRBV27 with TRBJ1-1; a weak D match, TRBD1 (6 bases). Trimming cost V 0 bases and J 4 bases, with 9 bases left between them. CDR1 MNHEY and CDR2 SMNVEV come from the germline V gene (reference sequence). This CDR3 spans 14 amino acids. CDR3 sequence: CASSLSGGRTEAFF. CDR3 in DNA: TGTGCCAGCAGTTTATCCGGGGGGCGCACTGAAGCTTTCTTT.

V is TRBV9 and J is TRBJ1-2, with 8 bases fitting TRBD1. This CDR3 contains 15 residues. V lost 3 bases to trimming and J lost 4 bases; unmatched junction nucleotides: 8. Germline-derived CDR1 and CDR2 are SGDLS and YYNGEE. The CDR3 region is CASSASGGAFYGYTF. The CDR3 nucleotides read TGTGCCAGCAGCGCCTCAGGGGGCGCCTTCTATGGCTACACCTTC.

J is TRBJ2-2 and V is TRBV7-9; 10 bases match TRBD1. The CDR3 is 14 residues long. The germline V gene has CDR1 SEHNR and CDR2 FQNEAQ (reference sequence). The junction had 2 bases not matched to a gene; V was cut back by 4 bases and J by 6 bases. In nucleotides, the CDR3 is TGTGCCAGCAGCTCCGGGACAGGGGCCGGGGAGCTGTTTTTT. Translation: CASSSGTGAGELFF.

The chain recombines TRBV7-2 with TRBJ2-3; 13 bases match TRBD2. Germline lookup yields CDR1 SGHTA and CDR2 FQGNSA. This CDR3 is built from 18 residues. V lost 0 bases to trimming and J lost 3 bases; unmatched junction nucleotides: 6. For the CDR3, the DNA is TGTGCCAGCAGCTTAGCGCTACTAGCGGGGGGGCAAACAGATACGCAGTATTTT. It is translated as CASSLALLAGGQTDTQYF.

The chain uses TRBV6-6 and TRBJ2-7; tentative D call: TRBD2 (6 bases). V dropped 5 bases and J dropped 4 bases, with 12 bases sitting between them. The CDR3 has 13 residues. CDR1 is MNHNY and CDR2 is SVGAGI in the germline V gene (reference sequence). The CDR3 DNA reads TGTGCCAGCAGTCCGCCTGGGGGGTACGAGCAGTACTTC. It encodes CASSPPGGYEQYF.

V and J are TRBV30 and TRBJ1-5; D may be TRBD1 (5 bases). Germline V lookup: CDR1 GTSNPN, CDR2 SVGIG (reference sequence). V was pared by 0 bases and J by 3 bases, with 6 bases between. CDR3 length: 13 amino acids. The CDR3 DNA is TGTGCCTGGAGTGTACAGGTCAATCAGCCCCAGCATTTT. Its translation is CAWSVQVNQPQHF.

This chain joins TRBV7-2 and TRBJ2-3; the match to TRBD2 covers 13 bases. Per germline, CDR1 SGHTA and CDR2 FQGNSA. The V segment lost 5 bases and the J segment 6 bases; nucleotides outside the gene matches: 8. This CDR3 has 16 amino acids. The CDR3 DNA reads as TGTGCCAGCAGCGTCACTAGCGGGGGGGCCATCGATACGCAGTATTTT. Residues: CASSVTSGGAIDTQYF.

The chain combines TRBV6-1 with TRBJ1-1; the D gene is possibly TRBD1 (5 bases). Looked up from germline, CDR1 is MNHNS and CDR2 is SASEGT. The length of the CDR3 is 12 residues. V was pared by 3 bases and J by 7 bases, with 9 bases between. In nucleotides, the CDR3 is TGTGCCAGCAGTGACCAGGGATTTGAAGCTTTCTTT. It translates to CASSDQGFEAFF.

This clone occurred a few times. V usage is TRBV5-6 and J usage is TRBJ1-6; 7 bases agree with TRBD1. The germline CDR1 and CDR2 sequences are SGHDT and YYEEEE. There are 16 residues in the CDR3. V was clipped by 2 bases and J by 9 bases; unmatched bases: 11. CDR3 nucleotides: TGTGCCAGCAGCTTTCTGTACCGACAGGGTGGTTCACCCCTCCACTTT. It is translated as CASSFLYRQGGSPLHF.

The V call is TRBV6-1, the J call TRBJ1-5; D perhaps matches TRBD1 (6 bases). V dropped 3 bases and J dropped 0 bases, with 15 bases sitting between them. This CDR3 is 17 amino acids long. Germline CDR1 MNHNS, CDR2 SASEGT. CDR3 amino acids: CASSERTVTYSNQPQHF. In nucleotides, the CDR3 is TGTGCCAGCAGTGAGCGGACAGTTACATATAGCAATCAGCCCCAGCATTTT.

This rearrangement joins TRBV6-5 to TRBJ1-2; D possibly corresponds to TRBD1 (5 bases). The CDR3 has 16 amino acids. Germline V gene sequence: CDR1 MNHEY, CDR2 SVGAGI. The V gene lost 0 bases and the J gene lost 4 bases, with 15 bases spanning the gap. CDR3 sequence (DNA): TGTGCCAGCAGTTACTCGGGTGTAGGGGTTGGCTATGGCTACACCTTC. Amino acid sequence: CASSYSGVGVGYGYTF.

The count of this clone is one. The rearrangement joins TRBV27 to TRBJ2-3, with a possible D match to TRBD2 (6 bases). Germline CDR1 MNHEY, CDR2 SMNVEV (reference sequence). Trimming shortened V by 6 bases and J by 3 bases, and 16 bases separated the two germline ends. This CDR3 has 15 residues. The CDR3 loop reads CASSPWGVGTDTQYF. In nucleotides, the CDR3 is TGTGCCAGCAGCCCGTGGGGGGTCGGGACAGATACGCAGTATTTT.

V and J are TRBV6-6 and TRBJ1-5; 7 bases agree with TRBD1. CDR3 length: 14 residues. Trimming at V came to 2 bases and at J to 3 bases, leaving 1 base not matched to a gene. Germline lookup yields CDR1 MNHNY and CDR2 SVGAGI (reference sequence). The CDR3 loop reads CASSYGTVNQPQHF. CDR3 coding DNA: TGTGCCAGCAGTTACGGGACAGTCAATCAGCCCCAGCATTTT.

This chain joins TRBV30 and TRBJ2-7; 8 bases fit TRBD2. J lost 3 bases, V lost 3 bases, and 4 bases had no gene match. The CDR3 contains 13 residues. Looked up from germline, CDR1 is GTSNPN and CDR2 is SVGIG (reference sequence). DNA for the CDR3: TGTGCCTGGAGCAGCGGGAGAGGCTACGAGCAGTACTTC. Encoded protein: CAWSSGRGYEQYF.

This clone was seen a single time. V usage is TRBV10-3 and J usage is TRBJ2-1, with D maybe TRBD2 (7 bases). This CDR3 contains 13 residues. V lost 7 bases and J lost 5, with 12 bases in between. CDR1 and CDR2 from the germline V gene are ENHRY and SYGVKD. The CDR3 reads CAIMGGGDNEQFF. CDR3 nucleotides: TGTGCCATCATGGGAGGGGGGGACAATGAGCAGTTCTTC.

This clone has just a few counts. The chain uses TRBV5-1 and TRBJ2-7; D possibly corresponds to TRBD1 (6 bases). The CDR3 consists of 14 residues. Per germline, CDR1 SGHRS and CDR2 YFSETQ. Trimming cost V 0 bases and J 3 bases, with 10 bases left between them. The CDR3 DNA is TGCGCCAGCAGCTTGGGACAGGCCCACTACGAGCAGTACTTC. It yields the protein CASSLGQAHYEQYF.

The rearrangement uses TRBV11-2 and TRBJ2-2; weak D call: TRBD2 (6 bases). This CDR3 region has 14 residues. Germline assignment: CDR1 SGHAT and CDR2 FQNNGV. The V end was cut by 4 bases, the J end by 8 bases, with 14 bases between. DNA for the CDR3: TGTGCCAGCAGCTCATTCATCGCGGGGGGGGAGCTGTTTTTT. Residues: CASSSFIAGGELFF.

The chain uses TRBV5-1 and TRBJ2-1, with D possibly being TRBD1 (5 bases). The V and J ends lost 4 bases and 7 bases respectively, with 18 bases between them. The CDR3 loop spans 15 amino acids. Germline-derived CDR1 and CDR2 are SGHRS and YFSETQ. In DNA, the CDR3 is TGCGCCAGCAGCCCCGGGCACCCCAGGGAAAATGAGCAGTTCTTC. This encodes CASSPGHPRENEQFF.